The clone carrying this T cell receptor (beta chain) appeared a few times. The sample originates from a study of a mutant IDH1 vaccine in newly diagnosed glioma. With 10 bases clipped from V and 2 bases from J, the junction kept 14 bases outside the gene matches. CDR3 length: 16 amino acids. Germline V gene sequence: CDR1 ENHRY, CDR2 SYGVKD. This sample's time point: baseline, week 1 (first vaccination visit). Treatment of the sample: pre-vaccination baseline after standard-of-care therapy. The method was immunoSEQ multiplex PCR; TCRdb's version includes in-frame clones alone and lacks a portion of them. In the table there are about 98,000 clones, about 90% of which are singletons.

The chain links TRBV10-3 to TRBJ1-5; 7 bases agree with TRBD1. This clonotype was sampled from a woman in her fifties or sixties with glioma. The material was PBMCs, obtained from a glioma patient treated with radiotherapy, temozolomide or both. CDR3 sequence reads: CATLPPDREGNQPQHF. The CDR3 DNA sequence: TGTGCCACGCTTCCCCCTGACAGGGAAGGCAATCAGCCCCAGCATTTT.